This T cell receptor (beta chain) came from a study of blood T cell repertoires in COVID-19. This clone occurred many times. This sample also contains other DNA sequences that code for the same CDR3. Produced via immunoSEQ multiplex PCR; TCRdb's table is partial and in-frame only. The repertoire includes around 380,000 clones, roughly 80% of them detected once, and about 1.2% sits in the top ten. J lost 8 bases, V lost 2 bases, and 2 bases had no gene match. Germline V lookup: CDR1 MNHEY, CDR2 SVGAGI. The CDR3 has 13 amino acids. The chain is built from TRBV6-5 and TRBJ1-2, with TRBD1 matching 10 bases. This clonotype originated in a human donor with acute or convalescent COVID-19. The donor label of this sample is uncertain. Sequences were obtained from peripheral blood. The CDR3 nucleotides read TGTGCCAGCAGTTACGCGGACAGGGGGGGCTACACCTTC. Its protein is CASSYADRGGYTF.